This is a list of T cell receptor beta chains from one sample in a study of control samples from healthy donors and cancer patients. The table came from immunoSEQ multiplex PCR; TCRdb's copy has only in-frame clones and leaves some out. The sample lists 200,000 to 250,000 clones, around 94% occurring once. Sequenced: blood. All receptors come from a man aged 45-60 years in good health. Each CDR3 is given without its conserved first and last residue. The listing skips clone size in some rows; elsewhere it reads once, few, many or a size class.

clone_size: .
v_call: TRBV3-1/TRBV3-2
j_call: TRBJ1-1
cdr3_aa: ASSQDWRGKAF

clone_size: .
v_call: TRBV28
j_call: TRBJ2-1
cdr3_aa: ASSPSGGRQGIYNEQF

clone_size: .
v_call: TRBV6-2/TRBV6-3
j_call: TRBJ2-1
cdr3_aa: ASSGQVVYNEQF

clone_size: .
v_call: TRBV27
j_call: TRBJ2-7
cdr3_aa: ASSFRGTVNNYEQY

clone_size: .
v_call: TRBV29-1
j_call: TRBJ2-1
cdr3_aa: SVGTGGNEQF

clone_size: .
v_call: TRBV5-4
j_call: TRBJ2-1
cdr3_aa: ASSSKGQGNGKQF

clone_size: once
v_call: TRBV20-1
j_call: TRBJ2-1
cdr3_aa: SAGVNEQF

clone_size: .
v_call: TRBV7-3
j_call: TRBJ2-1
cdr3_aa: ASSPGPIALGEQF

clone_size: .
v_call: TRBV7-3
j_call: TRBJ2-1
cdr3_aa: ASSLAPSSYNEQF

clone_size: .
v_call: TRBV7-2
j_call: TRBJ1-2
cdr3_aa: ASSPGLYGYT

clone_size: .
v_call: TRBV5-1
j_call: TRBJ1-1
cdr3_aa: ASRRGQQNTEAF

clone_size: .
v_call: TRBV6-6
j_call: TRBJ1-1
cdr3_aa: ASSNYRAEAF

clone_size: .
v_call: TRBV11-2
j_call: TRBJ2-7
cdr3_aa: ASSLAGGKSSYEQY

clone_size: .
v_call: TRBV5-1
j_call: TRBJ2-1
cdr3_aa: ASCPLAESYNEQF

clone_size: .
v_call: TRBV27
j_call: TRBJ1-1
cdr3_aa: ASSTNRDRVTEAF

clone_size: .
v_call: TRBV18
j_call: TRBJ2-2
cdr3_aa: ASSQWTANTGELF

clone_size: few
v_call: TRBV7-2
j_call: TRBJ1-1
cdr3_aa: ASSLVGGNSAF

clone_size: .
v_call: TRBV3-1/TRBV3-2
j_call: TRBJ2-6
cdr3_aa: ASSYRDRGLAGANVLT

clone_size: .
v_call: TRBV27
j_call: TRBJ1-3
cdr3_aa: ASSLKSGFSGNTIY

clone_size: .
v_call: TRBV5-1
j_call: TRBJ1-5
cdr3_aa: ASSPDRNQPQH

clone_size: .
v_call: TRBV15
j_call: TRBJ2-2
cdr3_aa: ATSRRGAGELF

clone_size: .
v_call: TRBV2
j_call: TRBJ1-1
cdr3_aa: ASSEWGGPEAF

clone_size: .
v_call: TRBV5-4
j_call: TRBJ1-2
cdr3_aa: ASSLNGFYGYT

clone_size: .
v_call: TRBV5-1
j_call: TRBJ2-2
cdr3_aa: ASTPPGKTNTGELF

clone_size: .
v_call: TRBV5-1
j_call: TRBJ2-2
cdr3_aa: ASSLLNTGELF

clone_size: .
v_call: TRBV2
j_call: TRBJ2-2
cdr3_aa: ASTSQGTSEELF

clone_size: .
v_call: TRBV5-3
j_call: TRBJ1-1
cdr3_aa: ARTLGTGGSLMNTEAF

clone_size: .
v_call: TRBV5-5
j_call: TRBJ2-2
cdr3_aa: ASSLVPNTGELF

clone_size: .
v_call: TRBV18
j_call: TRBJ1-1
cdr3_aa: ASLDSTNTEAF

clone_size: .
v_call: TRBV4-1
j_call: TRBJ2-6
cdr3_aa: ASSQPSGDRGESGANVLT

clone_size: .
v_call: TRBV19
j_call: TRBJ2-5
cdr3_aa: ASSRRTGEETQY

clone_size: .
v_call: TRBV24-1
j_call: TRBJ1-5
cdr3_aa: ATSDAGPSKNSNQPQH

clone_size: .
v_call: TRBV11-2
j_call: TRBJ2-7
cdr3_aa: ASSLPGGGGQY

clone_size: .
v_call: TRBV29-1
j_call: TRBJ1-2
cdr3_aa: SVEDPLGRSYGYT

clone_size: .
v_call: TRBV2
j_call: TRBJ1-1
cdr3_aa: ASSERVMNTEAF

clone_size: .
v_call: TRBV7-2
j_call: TRBJ1-2
cdr3_aa: ASSSSWDDYGYT

clone_size: .
v_call: TRBV6-5
j_call: TRBJ1-2
cdr3_aa: AAVGHNYGYT

clone_size: .
v_call: TRBV9
j_call: TRBJ1-2
cdr3_aa: ASSVDTVPYGYT

clone_size: .
v_call: TRBV6-5
j_call: TRBJ2-5
cdr3_aa: ASTNGGTKTQY

clone_size: .
v_call: TRBV7-8
j_call: TRBJ2-5
cdr3_aa: ASSPLETQY

clone_size: .
v_call: TRBV18
j_call: TRBJ1-5
cdr3_aa: ASSPREGSNQPQH

clone_size: .
v_call: TRBV4-3
j_call: TRBJ1-1
cdr3_aa: ASSQEEGRAF

clone_size: .
v_call: TRBV5-1
j_call: TRBJ2-3
cdr3_aa: ASSLGNTQGTDTQY

clone_size: once
v_call: TRBV4-2
j_call: TRBJ2-1
cdr3_aa: ASSETGTGTEQF

clone_size: .
v_call: TRBV27
j_call: TRBJ1-1
cdr3_aa: ASSRRTGTGNTEAF

clone_size: .
v_call: TRBV7-9
j_call: TRBJ1-1
cdr3_aa: ASSPGHLAEAF

clone_size: .
v_call: TRBV10-3
j_call: TRBJ1-6
cdr3_aa: AISRTPVSVDSPLH

clone_size: .
v_call: TRBV6-5
j_call: TRBJ2-2
cdr3_aa: ASTPSQGNTGELF

clone_size: .
v_call: TRBV12-3/TRBV12-4
j_call: TRBJ2-5
cdr3_aa: ASRRGETQY

clone_size: .
v_call: TRBV28
j_call: TRBJ1-4
cdr3_aa: ASGGYNEKLF

clone_size: .
v_call: TRBV7-3
j_call: TRBJ2-1
cdr3_aa: ASSTGSGSGYNEQF